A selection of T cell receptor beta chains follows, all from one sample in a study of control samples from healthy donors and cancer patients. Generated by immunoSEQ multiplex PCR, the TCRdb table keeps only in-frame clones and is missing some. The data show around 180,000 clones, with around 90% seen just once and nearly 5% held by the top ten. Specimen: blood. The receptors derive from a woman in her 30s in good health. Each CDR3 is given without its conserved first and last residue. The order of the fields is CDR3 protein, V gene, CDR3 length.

cdr3_aa: ASSLQGHGEINEKLF; v_call: TRBV5-4; cdr3_length: 15
cdr3_aa: ASSQDIGMRAGDGNEQF; v_call: TRBV14; cdr3_length: 17
cdr3_aa: ASALGQGAINTEAF; v_call: TRBV5-1; cdr3_length: 14
cdr3_aa: ASSESLGVDNSPLH; v_call: TRBV2; cdr3_length: 14
cdr3_aa: ATSDLRSGGQADTGELF; v_call: TRBV24-1; cdr3_length: 17
cdr3_aa: ASSIGILNTGELF; v_call: TRBV19; cdr3_length: 13
cdr3_aa: ASSLDGRSSEAF; v_call: TRBV11-2; cdr3_length: 12
cdr3_aa: ASSWTASQGNLGGYT; v_call: TRBV5-1; cdr3_length: 15
cdr3_aa: ASSVPWTANTEAF; v_call: TRBV19; cdr3_length: 13
cdr3_aa: ASKRTDTQY; v_call: TRBV7-2; cdr3_length: 9
cdr3_aa: ASSWLGGGETQY; v_call: TRBV28; cdr3_length: 12
cdr3_aa: ASSFEDNEQF; v_call: TRBV3-1/TRBV3-2; cdr3_length: 10
cdr3_aa: ASGWHLSGANVLT; v_call: TRBV12-5; cdr3_length: 13
cdr3_aa: ASSLERNTEAF; v_call: TRBV11-2; cdr3_length: 11
cdr3_aa: ASSLVAGGETQY; v_call: TRBV11-2; cdr3_length: 12
cdr3_aa: ASSLAGTANNEQF; v_call: TRBV5-1; cdr3_length: 13
cdr3_aa: ASGTSGAF; v_call: TRBV6-5; cdr3_length: 8
cdr3_aa: ASSFGSSYNEQF; v_call: TRBV14; cdr3_length: 12
cdr3_aa: ASSYLRGETQY; v_call: TRBV6-5; cdr3_length: 11
cdr3_aa: ASSDGASGRGSYNEQF; v_call: TRBV13; cdr3_length: 16
cdr3_aa: ASSYAQGAGEQY; v_call: TRBV6-5; cdr3_length: 12